This T cell receptor (beta chain) was observed in a study of blood T cell repertoires in COVID-19. Study-wide context: Donors in the United States, Italy and Spain gave samples during acute or convalescent COVID-19. T cells, B-cell-depleted T cells, or PBMCs provided the cDNA or gDNA that served as material.

Per the original data handling: How many nucleated cells were present was estimated from reference gene primer amplification. The protocol was immunoSEQ multiplex PCR, while the TCRdb copy is restricted to in-frame clones and leaves out a portion. V, J and clone size derive from that table, while D and trimming were established from the DNA sequence. The table includes 300,000 or so clones, 70% to 90% detected once. Sequencing used peripheral blood. The sequence derives from a woman between 40 and 55 years old with acute or convalescent COVID-19.

The CDR3 here is CASSGGVPAFF. The CDR3 DNA reads TGTGCCAGTAGCGGGGGGGTACCAGCTTTCTTT. The V gene is TRBV19, the J gene TRBJ1-1; D may be TRBD1 (5 bases). The CDR3 is 11 residues long. Germline values: CDR1 LNHDA, CDR2 SQIVND (reference sequence). Trimming took 6 bases from V and 10 from J, leaving 12 bases between them.